The rows below give T cell receptor beta chains drawn from one sample of a study of shared T cell receptors in the human thymus. The repertoire was sequenced with immunoSEQ multiplex PCR; TCRdb's copy has only in-frame clones and lacks some. The profile shows 500,000 to 850,000 clones, around 87% of them singletons. The data were also submitted as part of a second study, on human thymus T cells.

Input material: thymocytes. Receptors originate from a boy under three years old with a congenital heart defect. The CDR3 runs from the conserved cysteine through the conserved F or W. Fields, in order: CDR3 protein, CDR3 DNA, J gene, clone size, CDR3 length, V gene, D gene. A D gene is named only where the DNA matches it firmly. For some rows the clone size is stated as once, few or many, or as a class when expanded; others skip it.

CDR3 protein: CAISESRLAGVYEQYF
CDR3 DNA: TGTGCCATCAGTGAGTCTCGACTAGCGGGCGTCTACGAGCAGTACTTC
J gene: TRBJ2-7
clone size: .
CDR3 length: 16
V gene: TRBV10-3
D gene: TRBD2

CDR3 protein: CASSLSGTSYEQYF
CDR3 DNA: TGTGCCAGCAGTTTATCTGGGACTAGCTACGAGCAGTACTTC
J gene: TRBJ2-7
clone size: .
CDR3 length: 14
V gene: TRBV27
D gene: TRBD2

CDR3 protein: CASSYWDRGDEQFF
CDR3 DNA: TGCGCCAGCAGCTACTGGGACAGAGGGGATGAGCAGTTCTTC
J gene: TRBJ2-1
clone size: .
CDR3 length: 14
V gene: TRBV5-1
D gene: TRBD1

CDR3 protein: CAISMTSGGGNEQFF
CDR3 DNA: TGTGCCATCAGTATGACTAGCGGGGGGGGAAATGAGCAGTTCTTC
J gene: TRBJ2-1
clone size: .
CDR3 length: 15
V gene: TRBV10-3
D gene: TRBD2

CDR3 protein: CASSRGTADQETQYF
CDR3 DNA: TGCGCCAGCAGCCGGGGGACAGCAGACCAAGAGACCCAGTACTTC
J gene: TRBJ2-5
clone size: once
CDR3 length: 15
V gene: TRBV5-1
D gene: .

CDR3 protein: CASSPTGGAQHF
CDR3 DNA: TGTGCCAGCAGTCCCACAGGGGGGGCCCAGCATTTT
J gene: TRBJ1-5
clone size: .
CDR3 length: 12
V gene: TRBV6-5
D gene: TRBD1

CDR3 protein: CASSATGVLYEQYF
CDR3 DNA: TGTGCCAGCAGCGCGACAGGGGTACTCTACGAGCAGTACTTC
J gene: TRBJ2-7
clone size: .
CDR3 length: 14
V gene: TRBV28
D gene: TRBD1

CDR3 protein: CASSLGPVYSYEQYF
CDR3 DNA: TGCGCCAGCAGCTTGGGGCCAGTTTATTCCTACGAGCAGTACTTC
J gene: TRBJ2-7
clone size: .
CDR3 length: 15
V gene: TRBV5-1
D gene: .

CDR3 protein: CASSLTGDYEQYF
CDR3 DNA: TGTGCCAGCAGTTTGACAGGGGACTACGAGCAGTACTTC
J gene: TRBJ2-7
clone size: .
CDR3 length: 13
V gene: TRBV28
D gene: TRBD1

CDR3 protein: CAISELLAGVGRKHNEQFF
CDR3 DNA: TGTGCCATCAGTGAGTTACTAGCGGGAGTAGGGCGGAAACACAATGAGCAGTTCTTC
J gene: TRBJ2-1
clone size: .
CDR3 length: 19
V gene: TRBV10-3
D gene: TRBD2

CDR3 protein: CASSLGELAGEWEQYF
CDR3 DNA: TGTGCCAGCAGCCTCGGGGAGCTAGCGGGAGAATGGGAGCAGTACTTC
J gene: TRBJ2-7
clone size: .
CDR3 length: 16
V gene: TRBV7-2
D gene: TRBD2

CDR3 protein: CASSPSVEGLNEKLFF
CDR3 DNA: TGCGCCAGCAGCCCCTCAGTGGAGGGCCTAAATGAAAAACTGTTTTTT
J gene: TRBJ1-4
clone size: .
CDR3 length: 16
V gene: TRBV5-1
D gene: .

CDR3 protein: CASSQVEYARQSLNEKLFF
CDR3 DNA: TGTGCCAGCAGCCAAGTCGAGTATGCGAGACAGTCCCTAAATGAAAAACTGTTTTTT
J gene: TRBJ1-4
clone size: .
CDR3 length: 19
V gene: TRBV4-2
D gene: .

CDR3 protein: CATSRGSPAGLGTEAFF
CDR3 DNA: TGTGCCACCAGCAGAGGATCCCCCGCAGGGTTGGGCACTGAAGCTTTCTTT
J gene: TRBJ1-1
clone size: .
CDR3 length: 17
V gene: TRBV15
D gene: .

CDR3 protein: CASSQVRWGGPTGELFF
CDR3 DNA: TGTGCCAGCAGCCAAGTTAGGTGGGGGGGCCCCACCGGGGAGCTGTTTTTT
J gene: TRBJ2-2
clone size: .
CDR3 length: 17
V gene: TRBV4-2
D gene: .

CDR3 protein: CASSGAGAEKLFF
CDR3 DNA: TGTGCCAGCAGTGGGGCGGGGGCTGAAAAACTGTTTTTT
J gene: TRBJ1-4
clone size: .
CDR3 length: 13
V gene: TRBV28
D gene: .

CDR3 protein: CASSPKRDGQETQYF
CDR3 DNA: TGTGCCAGCAGCCCAAAGCGGGACGGTCAAGAGACCCAGTACTTC
J gene: TRBJ2-5
clone size: .
CDR3 length: 15
V gene: TRBV11-2
D gene: TRBD2

CDR3 protein: CASSLGLQHLNQPQHF
CDR3 DNA: TGTGCCAGCAGTTTGGGCCTTCAACACCTCAATCAGCCCCAGCATTTT
J gene: TRBJ1-5
clone size: .
CDR3 length: 16
V gene: TRBV28
D gene: .

CDR3 protein: CASSSSGEEGYTF
CDR3 DNA: TGTGCCAGCAGTTCATCAGGGGAAGAGGGCTACACCTTC
J gene: TRBJ1-2
clone size: .
CDR3 length: 13
V gene: TRBV27
D gene: .

CDR3 protein: CASSPQGGKGYYEQYF
CDR3 DNA: TGCGCCAGCAGCCCCCAGGGCGGGAAGGGCTACTACGAGCAGTACTTC
J gene: TRBJ2-7
clone size: few
CDR3 length: 16
V gene: TRBV4-3
D gene: .

CDR3 protein: CASAPGDDRGSTGELFF
CDR3 DNA: TGCGCCAGCGCCCCCGGGGATGACAGGGGTAGCACCGGGGAGCTGTTTTTT
J gene: TRBJ2-2
clone size: .
CDR3 length: 17
V gene: TRBV10-1
D gene: TRBD1

CDR3 protein: CASSQDRTGDEKLFF
CDR3 DNA: TGTGCCAGCAGCCAAGATCGCACAGGGGATGAAAAACTGTTTTTT
J gene: TRBJ1-4
clone size: .
CDR3 length: 15
V gene: TRBV14
D gene: TRBD1

CDR3 protein: CASSLLGTKTFTDTQYF
CDR3 DNA: TGTGCCAGCAGTTTACTGGGGACAAAGACCTTCACAGATACGCAGTATTTT
J gene: TRBJ2-3
clone size: .
CDR3 length: 17
V gene: TRBV28
D gene: .

CDR3 protein: CASSQGEPGLAAYNEQFF
CDR3 DNA: TGCGCCAGCAGCCAAGGCGAACCGGGACTAGCGGCCTACAATGAGCAGTTCTTC
J gene: TRBJ2-1
clone size: few
CDR3 length: 18
V gene: TRBV4-3
D gene: TRBD2

CDR3 protein: CASSSRVQGARSYGYTF
CDR3 DNA: TGTGCCAGCAGCAGTAGAGTTCAGGGGGCGCGGAGCTATGGCTACACCTTC
J gene: TRBJ1-2
clone size: .
CDR3 length: 17
V gene: TRBV27
D gene: TRBD1

CDR3 protein: CASSDPSPLEAFF
CDR3 DNA: TGCGCCAGCAGTGACCCTTCCCCTCTCGAAGCTTTCTTT
J gene: TRBJ1-1
clone size: .
CDR3 length: 13
V gene: TRBV10-2
D gene: .

CDR3 protein: CASQITDTQYF
CDR3 DNA: TGTGCCAGCCAGATCACAGATACGCAGTATTTT
J gene: TRBJ2-3
clone size: few
CDR3 length: 11
V gene: TRBV28
D gene: .

CDR3 protein: CASSPGTGRPPEQFF
CDR3 DNA: TGTGCCAGCAGTCCCGGGACAGGAAGGCCACCTGAGCAGTTCTTC
J gene: TRBJ2-1
clone size: .
CDR3 length: 15
V gene: TRBV27
D gene: TRBD1

CDR3 protein: CASKMRGNQPQHF
CDR3 DNA: TGTGCCAGTAAGATGCGGGGGAATCAGCCCCAGCATTTT
J gene: TRBJ1-5
clone size: .
CDR3 length: 13
V gene: TRBV19
D gene: .

CDR3 protein: CASSVTGTGADEQYF
CDR3 DNA: TGTGCCAGCAGCGTCACCGGGACAGGGGCCGACGAGCAGTACTTC
J gene: TRBJ2-7
clone size: .
CDR3 length: 15
V gene: TRBV11-3
D gene: TRBD1

CDR3 protein: CASSERGQPYEQYF
CDR3 DNA: TGTGCCAGCAGTGAAAGGGGGCAGCCCTACGAGCAGTACTTC
J gene: TRBJ2-7
clone size: .
CDR3 length: 14
V gene: TRBV25-1
D gene: TRBD1